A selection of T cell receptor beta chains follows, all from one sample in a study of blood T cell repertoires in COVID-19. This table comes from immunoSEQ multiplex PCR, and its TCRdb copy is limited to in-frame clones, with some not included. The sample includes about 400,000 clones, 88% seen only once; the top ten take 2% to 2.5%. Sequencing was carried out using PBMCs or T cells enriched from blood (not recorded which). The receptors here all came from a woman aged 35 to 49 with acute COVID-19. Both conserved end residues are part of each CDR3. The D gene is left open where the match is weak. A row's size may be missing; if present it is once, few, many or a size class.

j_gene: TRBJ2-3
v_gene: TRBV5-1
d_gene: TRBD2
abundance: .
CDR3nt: TGCGCCAGCAGTTGGGGAAGCGGGGGGGCAAAGGATACGCAGTATTTT
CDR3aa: CASSWGSGGAKDTQYF

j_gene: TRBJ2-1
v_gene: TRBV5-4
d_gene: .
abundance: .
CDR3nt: TGTGCCAGCAGTGGGGGCACATACAATGAGCAGTTCTTC
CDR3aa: CASSGGTYNEQFF

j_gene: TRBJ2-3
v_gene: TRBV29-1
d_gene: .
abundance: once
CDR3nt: TGCAGCGTTGAAAGGAGGGACTTCTTCACAGATACGCAGTATTTT
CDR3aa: CSVERRDFFTDTQYF

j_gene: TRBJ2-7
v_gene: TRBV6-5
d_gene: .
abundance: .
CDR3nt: TGTGCCAGCAGAAAGCAACAGGGATACGAGCAGTACTTC
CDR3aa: CASRKQQGYEQYF

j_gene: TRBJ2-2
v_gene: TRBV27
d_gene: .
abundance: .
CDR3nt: TGTGCCAGCTCCTCAGGGACTTTAAACACCGGGGAGCTGTTTTTT
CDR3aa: CASSSGTLNTGELFF

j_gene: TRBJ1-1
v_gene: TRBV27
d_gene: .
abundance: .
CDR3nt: TGTGCCAGCAGTTTTTTTTTAGGGGGAACTGAAGCTTTCTTT
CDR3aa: CASSFFLGGTEAFF

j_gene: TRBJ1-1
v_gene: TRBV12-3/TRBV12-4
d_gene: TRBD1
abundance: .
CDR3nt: TGTGCCAGCAGTCAGGGGGCGCGAGCTTTCTTT
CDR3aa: CASSQGARAFF

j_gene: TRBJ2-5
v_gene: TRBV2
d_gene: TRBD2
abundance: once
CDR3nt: TGTGCCAGCAGTGAAGCCACCAGGGAGGGTAGGACCCAGTACTTC
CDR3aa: CASSEATREGRTQYF

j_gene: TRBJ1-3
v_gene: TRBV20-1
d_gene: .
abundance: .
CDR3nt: TGCAGTGCTAGTCACAGGCGATCTGGAAACACCATATATTTT
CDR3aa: CSASHRRSGNTIYF

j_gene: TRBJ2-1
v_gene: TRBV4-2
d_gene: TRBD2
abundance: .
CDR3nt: TGTGCCAGCAGCCTCGGCCCCAGCGGGGGGCTCTCGATCTTC
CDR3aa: CASSLGPSGGLSIF

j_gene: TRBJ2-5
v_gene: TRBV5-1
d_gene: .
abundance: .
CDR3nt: TGCGCCAGCAATCGGGATTTAGAGACCCAGTACTTC
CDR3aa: CASNRDLETQYF

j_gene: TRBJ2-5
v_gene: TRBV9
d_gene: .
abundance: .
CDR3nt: TGTGCCAGCAGCGTAGGACTACTTCAAGAGACCCAGTACTTC
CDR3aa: CASSVGLLQETQYF

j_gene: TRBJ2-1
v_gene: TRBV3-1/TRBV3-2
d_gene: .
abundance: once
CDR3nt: TGTGCCAGCAGCCAAGGAGGGAAGCAGTTCTTC
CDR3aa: CASSQGGKQFF

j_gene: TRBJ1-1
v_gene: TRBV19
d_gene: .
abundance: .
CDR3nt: TGTGCCAGTAGATCACCGAGAGGGTTGAACACTGAAGCTTTCTTT
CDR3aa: CASRSPRGLNTEAFF

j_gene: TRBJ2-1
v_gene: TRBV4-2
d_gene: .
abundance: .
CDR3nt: TGTGCCAGCAGCCAAGATGTAGTTACTGAGCAGTTCTTC
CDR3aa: CASSQDVVTEQFF

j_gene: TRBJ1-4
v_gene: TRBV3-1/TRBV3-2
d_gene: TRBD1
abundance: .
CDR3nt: TGTGCCAGCAGCCCCCGGGACAGGGCCGAAAAACTGTTTTTT
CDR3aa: CASSPRDRAEKLFF

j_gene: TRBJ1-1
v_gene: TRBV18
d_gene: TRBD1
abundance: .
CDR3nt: TGTGCCAGCTCACTTGGGGGACAGGGGGCAACTGAAGCTTTCTTT
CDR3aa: CASSLGGQGATEAFF

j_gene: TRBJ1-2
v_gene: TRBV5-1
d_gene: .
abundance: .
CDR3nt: TGCGCCAGCAGCTTGGAAGGACAGCGGTATTATGGCTACACCTTC
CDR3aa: CASSLEGQRYYGYTF

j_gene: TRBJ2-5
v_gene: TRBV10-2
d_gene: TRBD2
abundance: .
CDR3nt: TGCGCCAGCAGTGATCCGAGCGGGGGGCGACAAGAGACCCAGTACTTC
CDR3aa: CASSDPSGGRQETQYF

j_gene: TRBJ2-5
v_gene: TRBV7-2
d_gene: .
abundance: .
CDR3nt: TGTGCCAGCAGCTTAAAGAGAAGTAGCGGACAAGAGACCCAGTACTTC
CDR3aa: CASSLKRSSGQETQYF

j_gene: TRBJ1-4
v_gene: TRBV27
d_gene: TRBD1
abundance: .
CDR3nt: TGTGCCAGCAGTTTACGGGGACAGGGGTGGGAAAAACTGTTTTTT
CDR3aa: CASSLRGQGWEKLFF

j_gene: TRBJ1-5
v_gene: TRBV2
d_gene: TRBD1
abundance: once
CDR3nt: TGTGCCAGCAGTGGTACCCCCCGACAGGGGGCTACCCATCAGGGTCAGCCCCAGCATTTT
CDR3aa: CASSGTPRQGATHQGQPQHF

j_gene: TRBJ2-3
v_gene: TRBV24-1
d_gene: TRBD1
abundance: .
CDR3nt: TGTGCCACCAGTGATTTACACAGGGGGCGCGATACGCAGTATTTT
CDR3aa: CATSDLHRGRDTQYF

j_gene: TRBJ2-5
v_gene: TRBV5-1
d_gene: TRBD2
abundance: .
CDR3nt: TGCGCCAGCAGGCGAGCCGGGACTAGTGGGGAGACCCAGTACTTC
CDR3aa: CASRRAGTSGETQYF

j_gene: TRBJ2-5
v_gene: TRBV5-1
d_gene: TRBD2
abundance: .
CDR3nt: TGCGCCAGCAGCGGCGGGGGGGCTGGAGAGACCCAGTACTTC
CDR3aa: CASSGGGAGETQYF

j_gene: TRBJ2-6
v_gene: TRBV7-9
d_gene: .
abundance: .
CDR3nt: TGTGCCAGCAGCTTACTACCAGGCGCAACCTCTGGGGCCAACGTCCTGACTTTC
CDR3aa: CASSLLPGATSGANVLTF

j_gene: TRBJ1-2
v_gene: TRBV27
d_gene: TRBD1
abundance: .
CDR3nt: TGTGCCAGCAGTTCCCGACAGGGGGAACGGGGCTACACCTTC
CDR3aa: CASSSRQGERGYTF

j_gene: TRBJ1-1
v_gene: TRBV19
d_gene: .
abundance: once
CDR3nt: TGTGCCAGTCACAATCAGGAGGCGGGATACACTGAAGCTTTCTTT
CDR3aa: CASHNQEAGYTEAFF

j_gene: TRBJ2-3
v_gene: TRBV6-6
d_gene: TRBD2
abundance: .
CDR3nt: TGTGCCAGCAGTTACAATGGACTAGGCACAGATACGCAGTATTTT
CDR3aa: CASSYNGLGTDTQYF

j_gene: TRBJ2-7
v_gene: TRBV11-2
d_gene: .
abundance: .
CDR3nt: TGTGCCAGCAGCTTAGTGGAGGGCTACGAGCAGTACTTC
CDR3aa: CASSLVEGYEQYF

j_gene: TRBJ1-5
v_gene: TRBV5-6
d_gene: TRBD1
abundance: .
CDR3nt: TGTGCCAGCAGCTTCGGACAGGGAAGCAATCAGCCCCAGCATTTT
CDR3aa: CASSFGQGSNQPQHF

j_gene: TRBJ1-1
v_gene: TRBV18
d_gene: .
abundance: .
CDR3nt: TGTGCCAGCTCACTATTACAGGGTGAAGCTTTCTTT
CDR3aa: CASSLLQGEAFF

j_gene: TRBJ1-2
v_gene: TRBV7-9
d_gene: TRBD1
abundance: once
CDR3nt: TGTGCCAGCAGCTCCACAGGGGGCGCGAACTATGGCTACACCTTC
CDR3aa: CASSSTGGANYGYTF

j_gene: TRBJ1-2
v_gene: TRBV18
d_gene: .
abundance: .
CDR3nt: TGTGCCAGCTCACGGGGGGAGTCGACTAACTATGGCTACACCTTC
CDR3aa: CASSRGESTNYGYTF

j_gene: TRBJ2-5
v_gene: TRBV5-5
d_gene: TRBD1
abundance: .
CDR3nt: TGTGCCAGCAGCTTGCCAGGGGGCGAGACCCAGTACTTC
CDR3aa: CASSLPGGETQYF

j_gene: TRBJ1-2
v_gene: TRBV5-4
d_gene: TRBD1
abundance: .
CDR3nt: TGTGCCAGCAGCTTGGCAGGGGGAAGATATGGCTACACCTTC
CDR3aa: CASSLAGGRYGYTF

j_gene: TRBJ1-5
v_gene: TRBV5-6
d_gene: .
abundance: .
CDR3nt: TGTGCCAGCAGCTTCTGGGGGACTGCTAGCAATCAGCCCCAGCATTTT
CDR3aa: CASSFWGTASNQPQHF

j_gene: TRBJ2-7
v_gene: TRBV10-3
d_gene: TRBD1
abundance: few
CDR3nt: TGTGCCATCAGATCACCGGGACAGGGGGCCAACGAGCAGTACTTC
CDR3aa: CAIRSPGQGANEQYF

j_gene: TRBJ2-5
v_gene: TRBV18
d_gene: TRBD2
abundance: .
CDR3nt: TGTGCCAGCTCACCCCCCGCTAGCGGGATCCAAGAGACCCAGTACTTC
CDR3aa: CASSPPASGIQETQYF

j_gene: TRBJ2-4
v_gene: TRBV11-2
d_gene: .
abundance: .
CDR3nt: TGTGCCAGCAGCTTAGTTGGGGTGGGGCCCAAAAACATTCAGTACTTC
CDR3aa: CASSLVGVGPKNIQYF

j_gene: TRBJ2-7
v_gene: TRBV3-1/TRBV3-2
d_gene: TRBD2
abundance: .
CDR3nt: TGTGCCAGCAGCCAAGAAGCGGGGGTCTACGAGCAGTACTTC
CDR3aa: CASSQEAGVYEQYF

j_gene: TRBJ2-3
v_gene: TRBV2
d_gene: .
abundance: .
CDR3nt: TGTGCCAGCAGTTTGGAGGGGGCGCGGGGGGCAGATACGCAGTATTTT
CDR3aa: CASSLEGARGADTQYF

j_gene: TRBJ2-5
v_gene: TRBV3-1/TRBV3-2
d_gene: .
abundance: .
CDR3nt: TGTGCCAGCAGCCAATCGGACAGCCCTTGGTACCAAGAGACCCAGTACTTC
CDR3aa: CASSQSDSPWYQETQYF

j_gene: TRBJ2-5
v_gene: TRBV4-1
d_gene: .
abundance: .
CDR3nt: TGCGCCAGCAGCCCCTCGCAGGAAGAGACCCAGTACTTC
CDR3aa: CASSPSQEETQYF

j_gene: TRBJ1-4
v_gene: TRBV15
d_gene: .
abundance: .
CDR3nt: TGTGCCACCAGCTGGGTGCGGAGGGGTAATGAAAAACTGTTTTTT
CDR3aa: CATSWVRRGNEKLFF

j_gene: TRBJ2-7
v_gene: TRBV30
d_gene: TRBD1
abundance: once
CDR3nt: TGTGCCTGGAGTAAGGGACAGGGGGTTTACGAGCAGTACTTC
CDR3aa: CAWSKGQGVYEQYF

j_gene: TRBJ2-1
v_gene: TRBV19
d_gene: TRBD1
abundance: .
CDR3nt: TGTGCCAGTAGTAGAGGACAGGGTGGCAATGAGCAGTTCTTC
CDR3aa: CASSRGQGGNEQFF

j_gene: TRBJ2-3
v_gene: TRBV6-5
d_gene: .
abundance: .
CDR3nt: TGTGCCAGCAGGCCCGGAGTCTGGTCAGATACGCAGTATTTT
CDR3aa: CASRPGVWSDTQYF

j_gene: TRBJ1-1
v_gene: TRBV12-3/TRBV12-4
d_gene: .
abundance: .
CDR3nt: TGTGCCAGCCGACCTTTCAGCGTTACTGAAGCTTTCTTT
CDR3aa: CASRPFSVTEAFF

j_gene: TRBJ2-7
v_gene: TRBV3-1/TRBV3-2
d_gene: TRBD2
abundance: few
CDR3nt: TGTGCCAGCAGCCTCGGACTAGCGGGGCCTTACGAGCAGTACTTC
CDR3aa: CASSLGLAGPYEQYF

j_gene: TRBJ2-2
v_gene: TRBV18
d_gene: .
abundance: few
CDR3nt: TGTGCCAGCTCACCGACATTCACCGGGGAGCTGTTTTTT
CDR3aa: CASSPTFTGELFF

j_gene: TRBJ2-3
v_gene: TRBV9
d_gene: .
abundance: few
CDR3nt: TGTGCCAGCAGCGTAGAAGGAGGGAGAACAGATACGCAGTATTTT
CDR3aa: CASSVEGGRTDTQYF

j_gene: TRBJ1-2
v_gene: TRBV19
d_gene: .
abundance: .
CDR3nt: TGTGCCAGTAGTCCGGCGGGGGTTGGAGGCTACACCTTC
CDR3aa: CASSPAGVGGYTF